These 21 T cell receptor beta chains originate from one sample sequenced in a study of T-cell reconstitution after alpha-beta-depleted transplantation in children. Molecular barcoding with unique molecular identifiers was used for the TCRbeta library. Each CDR3 protein is one row after TCRdb ran MiXCR on the PCR reads. This sample carries about 340,000 distinct CDR3 sequences, approximately 12% of them seen once, and the ten largest clones take 3.5% to 4.5%. Here the sequenced sample was PBMCs, taken from the stem cell graft. The receptors were sampled from a human donor who donated a stem cell graft to a child with Fanconi anemia.

This clonotype was recorded at least ten times. The chain has TRBV4-1 and TRBJ2-4, with a tentative D call TRBD2 (7 bases). Per germline, CDR1 MGHRA and CDR2 YSYEKL. The CDR3 runs to 16 residues. Trimming removed 0 bases at V and 8 bases at J, with 17 bases between. The CDR3 region has the DNA TGCGCCAGCAGCCAAGAAAGGGGGGGCATAGAGGACATTCAGTACTTC. Its translation: CASSQERGGIEDIQYF.

This clonotype was observed a handful of times. The V and J genes are TRBV4-3 and TRBJ2-1, with D possibly being TRBD1 (6 bases). The V gene lost 0 bases and the J gene lost 8 bases, with 8 bases spanning the gap. From germline, CDR1 is LGHNA and CDR2 YSLEER. The CDR3 loop spans 13 amino acids. The CDR3 reads CASSQEKGDEQFF. In nucleotides, the CDR3 is TGCGCCAGCAGCCAAGAGAAGGGGGATGAGCAGTTCTTC.

The V and J genes are TRBV7-2 and TRBJ1-6; TRBD1 agrees at 8 bases. Germline CDR1 reads SGHTA; CDR2 reads FQGNSA. J gave up 6 bases and V 5 bases, and 6 bases lay outside the gene matches. This CDR3 comprises 15 residues. The CDR3 nucleotides read TGTGCCAGCAGCCGAGGACAGGGTGGTAATTCACCCCTCCACTTT. This encodes CASSRGQGGNSPLHF. Filled out from reference TRBV7-2 and TRBJ1-6, the complete variable domain reads GAGVSQSPSNKVTEKGKDVELRCDPISGHTALYWYRQSLGQGLEFLIYFQGNSAPDKSGLPSDRFSAERTGGSVSTLTIQRTQQEDSAVYLCASSRGQGGNSPLHFGNGTRLTVT.

The CDR3 DNA sequence: TGTGCCAGTAGCCAAATTGGGGGTTACACAGATACGCAGTATTTT. Its protein product is CASSQIGGYTDTQYF. The chain joins TRBV19 to TRBJ2-3; possibly TRBD1 or TRBD2 for D (5 bases each). Between the trimmed V and J ends, which lost 6 bases and 2 bases, there was a span of 15 bases. This CDR3 region has 15 residues. Germline assignment: CDR1 LNHDA and CDR2 SQIVND (reference sequence).

This clonotype has at least ten counts. V is TRBV12-3 or TRBV12-4 and J is TRBJ2-1; D possibly corresponds to TRBD1 (5 bases). CDR3 length equals 11 residues. Trimming removed 8 bases at V and 8 bases at J, with 10 bases between. CDR3 sequence: CASSQVDEQFF. CDR3 coding DNA: TGTGCCAGCTCACAGGTGGATGAGCAGTTCTTC.

This clonotype came up many times. The V and J genes are TRBV7-8 and TRBJ2-1; 16 bases line up with TRBD2. The CDR3 runs 17 residues. Germline trimming cut 5 bases from V and 7 bases from J; bases unmatched to any gene: 8. Germline V CDR1 and CDR2: SGHVS, FQNEAQ. In DNA, the CDR3 is TGTGCCAGCAGCCGGGGACTAGCGGGGGGGCCGGGAAATGAGCAGTTCTTC. As protein: CASSRGLAGGPGNEQFF.

This clonotype occurred a few times. The rearrangement uses TRBV20-1 and TRBJ2-3; 7 bases fit TRBD1. Germline-derived CDR1 and CDR2 are DFQATT and SNEGSKA (reference sequence). This CDR3 comprises 15 residues. V trimming: 4 bases; J trimming: 1 base; junction bases outside the gene matches: 8. CDR3 loop: CSATETGSGTDTQYF. DNA of the CDR3: TGCAGTGCTACAGAGACAGGGTCGGGCACAGATACGCAGTATTTT.

The chain recombines TRBV5-4 with TRBJ2-3; D not certain. Germline V lookup: CDR1 SGHNT, CDR2 YYREEE (reference sequence). V lost 1 base, J lost 3 bases, and 15 bases lay in between. The CDR3 contains 16 residues. The CDR3 loop is CASSLRVSSTTDTQYF. The CDR3 DNA sequence: TGTGCCAGCAGCTTGAGGGTCTCTAGTACAACAGATACGCAGTATTTT.

This clonotype was counted ten times or more. This chain joins TRBV18 and TRBJ2-3; D not resolved. The CDR3 has 15 amino acids. Per the germline V gene, CDR1 is KGHSH and CDR2 is LQKENI. V lost 8 bases to trimming and J lost 2 bases, with 17 bases between them. The CDR3 sequence is CASKERVINTDTQYF. CDR3 nucleotides: TGTGCCAGCAAAGAACGGGTCATTAACACAGATACGCAGTATTTT.

This clonotype has more than one count but fewer than ten. The V gene is TRBV5-1, the J gene TRBJ2-3, with 7 positions matching TRBD1. Germline V CDR1 and CDR2: SGHRS, YFSETQ. V gave up 0 bases and J gave up 4 bases; unmatched junction bases: 8. This CDR3 is 16 amino acids long. The CDR3 loop reads CASSLDRGMGADTQYF. CDR3 coding DNA: TGCGCCAGCAGCTTGGACAGGGGAATGGGAGCAGATACGCAGTATTTT.

This clonotype was seen ten or more times. The chain has TRBV5-1 and TRBJ1-1, with D unclear. V lost 4 bases, J lost 1 base, and 11 bases lay in between. Germline loops: CDR1 SGHRS, CDR2 YFSETQ. The CDR3 has 14 amino acids. The CDR3 region has the DNA TGCGCCAGCAGCCCCTTCGGAGAGAACACTGAAGCTTTCTTT. Translated: CASSPFGENTEAFF.

The genes are TRBV11-2 and TRBJ2-4; no definite D call. Trimming shortened V by 6 bases and J by 9 bases, and 15 bases separated the two germline ends. The germline V gene encodes CDR1 SGHAT and CDR2 FQNNGV. This CDR3 region has 13 residues. For the CDR3, the DNA is TGTGCCAGCAGTCCTATCCGGTTGGGCATTCAGTACTTC. It encodes CASSPIRLGIQYF.

This clonotype was counted between two and nine times. This chain's CDR3 is CASRVTSGRTLTYEQYF. CDR3 in DNA: TGTGCCAGCAGAGTTACCTCGGGACGGACTTTAACCTACGAGCAGTACTTC. The chain employs TRBV6-1 and TRBJ2-7; D may match TRBD1 or TRBD2 (5 bases each). Germline CDR1 and CDR2: MNHNS and SASEGT. The CDR3 contains 17 residues. V shed 6 bases and J shed 2 bases, with 23 bases lying between them.

J is TRBJ1-1 and V is TRBV2; no reliable D call. V gave up 3 bases and J gave up 10 bases, with 18 bases separating them. This CDR3 is built from 14 residues. CDR1 is SNHLY and CDR2 is FYNNEI in the germline V gene. The CDR3 here is CASSDGVRTPGAFF. The CDR3, as DNA: TGTGCCAGCAGTGACGGGGTGAGGACTCCGGGAGCTTTCTTT.

V usage is TRBV5-1 and J usage is TRBJ2-2; D unresolved. The germline V gene encodes CDR1 SGHRS and CDR2 YFSETQ. The CDR3 runs to 13 residues. V shed 0 bases and J shed 6 bases, with 6 bases lying between them. The CDR3 sequence: CASSLGPPGELFF. The CDR3 region has the DNA TGCGCCAGCAGCTTGGGCCCCCCCGGGGAGCTGTTTTTT. The entire variable domain, with the rest obtained from reference TRBV5-1 and TRBJ2-2, is as follows: KAGVTQTPRYLIKTRGQQVTLSCSPISGHRSVSWYQQTPGQGLQFLFEYFSETQRNKGNFPGRFSGRQFSNSRSEMNVSTLELGDSALYLCASSLGPPGELFFGEGSRLTVL.

This clonotype was observed a few times. This sequence joins TRBV9 and TRBJ2-2, with D perhaps TRBD1 (5 bases). The length of the CDR3 is 17 residues. Germline V gives CDR1 SGDLS, CDR2 YYNGEE. Trimming removed 6 bases at V and 0 bases at J, with 18 bases between. The CDR3 protein is CASTPIRTPANTGELFF. Written as DNA, the CDR3 is TGTGCCAGCACCCCCATTCGGACACCCGCGAACACCGGGGAGCTGTTTTTT.

The chain has TRBV12-3 or TRBV12-4 and TRBJ2-1; TRBD1 or TRBD2 may be the D gene (5 bases each). The CDR3 runs to 14 residues. Trimming cost V 5 bases and J 8 bases, with 16 bases left between them. The CDR3 region has the DNA TGTGCCAGCAGTCCAGGGACCGCGGTCTATGAGCAGTTCTTC. The encoded protein is CASSPGTAVYEQFF.

The chain links TRBV12-3 or TRBV12-4 to TRBJ2-5; 10 nucleotides match TRBD2. This CDR3 has 14 residues. V lost 9 bases and J lost 5; bases outside the gene matches: 9. The CDR3, as DNA: TGTGCCAGTGAGCGGGGGGGCGCGCTTGAGACCCAGTACTTC. Encoded protein: CASERGGALETQYF.

This clonotype was picked up many times. J is TRBJ2-2 and V is TRBV6-6; the match to TRBD2 covers 7 bases. V gave up 6 bases and J gave up 5 bases; unmatched junction bases: 3. Germline V lookup: CDR1 MNHNY, CDR2 SVGAGI (reference sequence). The CDR3 has 13 residues. The CDR3 is CASRWGGTGELFF. DNA of the CDR3: TGTGCCAGCAGGTGGGGGGGAACCGGGGAGCTGTTTTTT.

The chain employs TRBV7-6 and TRBJ2-5, with D unclear. V gave up 4 bases and J gave up 2 bases, with 14 bases separating them. Germline values: CDR1 SGHVS, CDR2 FNYEAQ. The CDR3 spans 15 residues. The CDR3 loop reads CASSSPGEGQETQYF. The CDR3 nucleotides are TGTGCCAGCAGCTCTCCTGGGGAAGGTCAAGAGACCCAGTACTTC.

In its sample, this clonotype was seen many times. The V and J genes are TRBV12-3 or TRBV12-4 and TRBJ1-1, with a tentative D call TRBD1 (5 bases). Deletions cut 2 bases from V and 8 bases from J, with 12 bases between. CDR3 length: 13 amino acids. The CDR3 nucleotides are TGTGCCAGCAGTTTAAGCGGGGGTTCCGAAGCTTTCTTT. Encoded protein: CASSLSGGSEAFF.